A single sample is the source of the 5 T cell receptor beta chains below, sequenced in a study of blood T cell repertoires in COVID-19. TCRdb's copy holds only in-frame clones and misses some; the assay was immunoSEQ multiplex PCR. The sample includes a few hundred thousand clones, approximately 90% of them seen just once. Sample: PBMCs or T cells enriched from blood (not recorded which). Receptors were obtained from a woman aged 40-49 years with acute COVID-19.

This sequence joins TRBV5-4 and TRBJ2-3; D unclear. Trimming shortened V by 4 bases and J by 6 bases, and 9 bases separated the two germline ends. Germline V gene lookup returns CDR1 SGHNT and CDR2 YYREEE (reference sequence). The CDR3 is 12 amino acids. The CDR3 loop is CASSHSVDTQYF. The CDR3 coding sequence is TGTGCCAGCAGCCACTCGGTCGATACGCAGTATTTT.

The rearrangement links TRBV15 to TRBJ1-1; D possibly corresponds to TRBD1 (5 bases). CDR1 LNHNV and CDR2 YYDKDF come from the germline V gene (reference sequence). CDR3 size: 14 residues. Trimming took off 0 bases at V and 9 bases at J, with 14 bases between the two ends. CDR3 nucleotide sequence: TGTGCCACCAGCAGAGATCCCCCACAGGTTCAAGCTTTCTTT. Its translation is CATSRDPPQVQAFF.

The gene calls are TRBV14 and TRBJ2-7; D is undetermined. The CDR3 loop spans 13 amino acids. Germline CDR1 is SGHDN and CDR2 is FVKESK. V lost 0 bases and J lost 6, with 9 bases in between. CDR3 DNA: TGTGCCAGCAGCCAAGACTTGAGAGCCGAGCAGTACTTC. Residues: CASSQDLRAEQYF. The whole variable domain, remainder taken from reference TRBV14 and TRBJ2-7, is EAGVTQFPSHSVIEKGQTVTLRCDPISGHDNLYWYRRVMGKEIKFLLHFVKESKQDESGMPNNRFLAERTGGTYSTLKVQPAELEDSGVYFCASSQDLRAEQYFGPGTRLTVT.

The gene calls are TRBV5-1 and TRBJ1-4, with 7 bases matching TRBD1. Germline V gene sequence: CDR1 SGHRS, CDR2 YFSETQ. Trimming at V came to 7 bases and at J to 7 bases, leaving 7 bases not matched to a gene. CDR3 length: 13 residues. This CDR3 reads CASRTGDAEKLFF. The CDR3 bases are TGCGCCAGCCGGACAGGCGATGCTGAAAAACTGTTTTTT.

The chain has TRBV30 and TRBJ1-2; 10 bases map to TRBD1. Germline CDR1 reads GTSNPN; CDR2 reads SVGIG (reference sequence). The ends lost 1 base at V and 8 bases at J; junction bases unmatched: 10. The length of the CDR3 is 15 residues. Written as DNA, the CDR3 is TGTGCCTGGAGTGCAAATCGACAGGGGGCTTGGGGCTACACCTTC. Translating gives CAWSANRQGAWGYTF.